This entry concerns a single T cell receptor (beta chain). Its target is not known. The V gene end was trimmed by 5 bases and the J gene end by 6 bases; junction bases not matched to a gene: 8. The CDR3 totals 15 residues. Germline lookup yields CDR1 SEHNR and CDR2 FQNEAQ (reference sequence). This sample stems from a study of T-cell memory formation after mild COVID-19. Study outcomes and limitations: Pre-infection memory showed some responding clones, and this suggested that cross-reactive memory joined. Clones which contracted sat mainly in CM and EM if CD4+, and in EMRA if CD8+.

Constant-segment-primed 5'RACE gave TCR alpha and TCR beta cDNA libraries with sample barcodes and UMIs. TCRdb independently ran MiXCR on the 5' RACE reads; one entry per CDR3 protein. In the table there are some 150,000 distinct CDR3 sequences, roughly 13% of which are singletons. The V call is TRBV7-9, the J call TRBJ2-2; 8 positions match TRBD2. This receptor was taken from an adult woman who had mild COVID-19 (a few samples of this study predate the infection). Cell type and time point are not known. The sequenced sample was PBMCs or a T cell subset sorted from them (not recorded which). The CDR3 nucleotides read TGTGCCAGCAGCGCGCCGGGACTAGGAGCCGGGGAGCTGTTTTTT. This translates into CASSAPGLGAGELFF.